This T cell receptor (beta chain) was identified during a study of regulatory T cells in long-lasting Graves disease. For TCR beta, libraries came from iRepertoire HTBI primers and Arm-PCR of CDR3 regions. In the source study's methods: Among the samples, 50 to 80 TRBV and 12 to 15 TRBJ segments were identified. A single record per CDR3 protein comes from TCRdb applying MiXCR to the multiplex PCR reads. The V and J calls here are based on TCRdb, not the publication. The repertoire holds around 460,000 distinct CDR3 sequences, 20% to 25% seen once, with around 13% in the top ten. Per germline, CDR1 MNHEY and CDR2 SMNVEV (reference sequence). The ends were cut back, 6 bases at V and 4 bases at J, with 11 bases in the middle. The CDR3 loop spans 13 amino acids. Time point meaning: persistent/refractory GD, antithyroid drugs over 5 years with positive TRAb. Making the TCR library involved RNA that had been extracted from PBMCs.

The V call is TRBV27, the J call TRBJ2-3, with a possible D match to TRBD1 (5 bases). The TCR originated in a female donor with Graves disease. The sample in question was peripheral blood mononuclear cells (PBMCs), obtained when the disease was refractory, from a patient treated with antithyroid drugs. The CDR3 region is CASSQFRADTQYF. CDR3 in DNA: TGTGCCAGCAGCCAATTCAGGGCAGATACGCAGTATTTT.